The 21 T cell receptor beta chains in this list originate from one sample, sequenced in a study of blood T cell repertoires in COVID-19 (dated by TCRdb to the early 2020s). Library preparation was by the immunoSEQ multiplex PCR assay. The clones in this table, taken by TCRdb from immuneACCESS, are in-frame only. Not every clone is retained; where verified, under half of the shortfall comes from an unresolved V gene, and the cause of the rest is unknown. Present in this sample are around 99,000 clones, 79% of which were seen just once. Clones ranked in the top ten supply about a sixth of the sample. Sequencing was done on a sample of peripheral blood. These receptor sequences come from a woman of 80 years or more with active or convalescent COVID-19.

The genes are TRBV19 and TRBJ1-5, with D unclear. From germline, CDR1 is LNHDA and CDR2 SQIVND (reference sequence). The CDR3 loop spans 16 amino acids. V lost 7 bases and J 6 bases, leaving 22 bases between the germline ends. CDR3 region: CASISAAGFSSQPQHF. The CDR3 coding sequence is TGTGCCAGTATATCGGCCGCGGGTTTCAGTTCTCAGCCCCAGCATTTT.

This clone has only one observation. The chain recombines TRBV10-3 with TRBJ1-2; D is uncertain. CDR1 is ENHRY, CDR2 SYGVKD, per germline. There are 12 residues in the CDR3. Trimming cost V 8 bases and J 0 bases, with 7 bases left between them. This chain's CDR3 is CAIEQPNYGYTF. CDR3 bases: TGTGCCATCGAACAGCCTAACTATGGCTACACCTTC.

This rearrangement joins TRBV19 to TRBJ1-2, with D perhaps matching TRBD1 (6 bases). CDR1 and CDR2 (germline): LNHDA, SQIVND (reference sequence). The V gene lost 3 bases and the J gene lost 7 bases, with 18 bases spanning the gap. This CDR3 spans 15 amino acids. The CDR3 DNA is TGTGCCAGTAGTATCGGGACATTCGGGTACGGTGGCTACACCTTC. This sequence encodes CASSIGTFGYGGYTF.

Here the CDR3 DNA reads TGTGCCAGCAGCTCACCTCATGGCCAGGGATATGGCTACACCTTC. Its protein is CASSSPHGQGYGYTF. The chain joins TRBV5-6 to TRBJ1-2; possibly TRBD1 for D (5 bases). Between the trimmed V and J ends, which lost 3 bases and 5 bases, there was a span of 17 bases. Germline V gene data show CDR1 as SGHDT and CDR2 as YYEEEE. This CDR3 spans 15 amino acids.

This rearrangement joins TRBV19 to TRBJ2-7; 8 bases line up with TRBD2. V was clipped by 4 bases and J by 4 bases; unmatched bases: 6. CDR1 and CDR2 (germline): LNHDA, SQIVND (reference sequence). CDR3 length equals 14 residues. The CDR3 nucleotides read TGTGCCAGTAGTAAGCTAGCGGGCGCTTACGAGCAGTACTTC. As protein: CASSKLAGAYEQYF.

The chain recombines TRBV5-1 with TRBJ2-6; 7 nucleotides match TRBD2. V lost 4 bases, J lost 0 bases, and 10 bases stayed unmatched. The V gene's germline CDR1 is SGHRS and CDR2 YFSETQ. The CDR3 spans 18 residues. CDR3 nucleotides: TGCGCCAGCAGCCCATCGGGGGGACCAGGCTCTGGGGCCAACGTCCTGACTTTC. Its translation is CASSPSGGPGSGANVLTF.

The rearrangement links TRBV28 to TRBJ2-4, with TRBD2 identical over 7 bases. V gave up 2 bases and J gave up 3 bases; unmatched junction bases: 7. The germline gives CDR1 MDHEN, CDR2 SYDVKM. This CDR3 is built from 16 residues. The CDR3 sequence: CASSLGPGRDKNIQYF. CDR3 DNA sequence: TGTGCCAGCAGTTTAGGGCCGGGGAGGGACAAAAACATTCAGTACTTC. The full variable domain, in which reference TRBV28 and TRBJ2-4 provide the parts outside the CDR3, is DVKVTQSSRYLVKRTGEKVFLECVQDMDHENMFWYRQDPGLGLRLIYFSYDVKMKEKGDIPEGYSVSREKKERFSLILESASTNQTSMYLCASSLGPGRDKNIQYFGAGTRLSVL.

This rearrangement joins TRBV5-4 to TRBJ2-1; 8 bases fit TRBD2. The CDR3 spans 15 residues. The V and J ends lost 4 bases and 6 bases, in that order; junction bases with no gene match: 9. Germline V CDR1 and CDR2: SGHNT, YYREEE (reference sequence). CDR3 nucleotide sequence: TGTGCCAGCAGCCCCGATAGCGGGATTAGCAATGAGCAGTTCTTC. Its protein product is CASSPDSGISNEQFF.

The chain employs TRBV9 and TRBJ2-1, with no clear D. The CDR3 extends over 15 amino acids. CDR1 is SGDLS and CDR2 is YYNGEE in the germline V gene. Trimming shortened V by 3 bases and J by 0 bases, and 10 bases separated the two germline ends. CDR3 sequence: CASSAISSSYNEQFF. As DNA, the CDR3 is TGTGCCAGCAGCGCCATTTCTAGCTCCTACAATGAGCAGTTCTTC.

For the CDR3, the DNA is TGTGCCAGCAGCCTGACTAGCGGGAGCGGTGAGCAGTTCTTC. The encoded protein is CASSLTSGSGEQFF. V usage is TRBV7-2 and J usage is TRBJ2-1; TRBD2 matches at 12 bases. J gave up 9 bases and V 5 bases, and 5 bases lay outside the gene matches. This CDR3 comprises 14 residues. CDR1 and CDR2 from the germline V gene are SGHTA and FQGNSA.

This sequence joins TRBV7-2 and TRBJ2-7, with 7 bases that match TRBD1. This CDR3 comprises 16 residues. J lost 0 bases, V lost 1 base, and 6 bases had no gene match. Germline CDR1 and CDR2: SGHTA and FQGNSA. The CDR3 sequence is CASSLEGTVSSYEQYF. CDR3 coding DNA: TGTGCCAGCAGCTTAGAGGGGACAGTTAGCTCCTACGAGCAGTACTTC.

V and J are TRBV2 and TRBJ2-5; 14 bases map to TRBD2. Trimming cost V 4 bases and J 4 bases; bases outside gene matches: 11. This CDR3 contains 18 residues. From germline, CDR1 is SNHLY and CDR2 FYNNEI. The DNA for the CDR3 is TGTGCCAGCAGTGTAGGACTAGCGGGAGGAGGGGCCGTAGAGACCCAGTACTTC. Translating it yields CASSVGLAGGGAVETQYF. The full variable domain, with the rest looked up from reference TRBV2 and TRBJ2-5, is EPEVTQTPSHQVTQMGQEVILRCVPISNHLYFYWYRQILGQKVEFLVSFYNNEISEKSEIFDDQFSVERPDGSNFTLKIRSTKLEDSAMYFCASSVGLAGGGAVETQYFGPGTRLLVL.

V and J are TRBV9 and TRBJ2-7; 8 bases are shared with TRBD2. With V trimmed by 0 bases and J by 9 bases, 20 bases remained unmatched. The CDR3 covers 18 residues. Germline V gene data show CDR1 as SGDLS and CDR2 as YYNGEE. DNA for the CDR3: TGTGCCAGCAGCGTAGGATCTGGGGTAGCGGGGCTACACGACGGGCAGTACTTC. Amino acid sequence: CASSVGSGVAGLHDGQYF. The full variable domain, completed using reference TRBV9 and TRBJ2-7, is DSGVTQTPKHLITATGQRVTLRCSPRSGDLSVYWYQQSLDQGLQFLIQYYNGEERAKGNILERFSAQQFPDLHSELNLSSLELGDSALYFCASSVGSGVAGLHDGQYFGPGTRLTVT.

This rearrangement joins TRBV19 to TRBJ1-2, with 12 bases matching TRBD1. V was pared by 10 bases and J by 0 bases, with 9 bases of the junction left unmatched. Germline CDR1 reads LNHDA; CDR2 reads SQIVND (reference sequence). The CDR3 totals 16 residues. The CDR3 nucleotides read TGTGCCAAACCCACGGGACAGGGGGCTGCTAACTATGGCTACACCTTC. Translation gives CAKPTGQGAANYGYTF.

The CDR3 reads CASSLRGIGTDTQYF. CDR3 DNA sequence: TGCGCCAGCAGCTTGCGGGGGATAGGCACAGATACGCAGTATTTT. The rearrangement joins TRBV5-1 to TRBJ2-3, with a tentative D call TRBD2 (6 bases). This CDR3 region has 15 residues. V was clipped by 1 base and J by 1 base, with 10 bases between them. From germline, CDR1 is SGHRS and CDR2 YFSETQ.

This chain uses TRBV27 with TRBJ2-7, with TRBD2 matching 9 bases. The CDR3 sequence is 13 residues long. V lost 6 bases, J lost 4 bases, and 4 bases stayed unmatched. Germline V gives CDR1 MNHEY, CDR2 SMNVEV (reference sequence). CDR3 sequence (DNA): TGTGCCAGCAGGCGGGAGGGCCCATACGAGCAGTACTTC. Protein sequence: CASRREGPYEQYF.

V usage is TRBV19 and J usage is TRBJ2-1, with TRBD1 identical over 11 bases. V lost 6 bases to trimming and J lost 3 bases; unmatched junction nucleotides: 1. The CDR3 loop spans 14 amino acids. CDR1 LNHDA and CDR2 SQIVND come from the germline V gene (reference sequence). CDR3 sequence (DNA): TGTGCCAGTAGGGGACAGGGGGACTACAATGAGCAGTTCTTC. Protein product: CASRGQGDYNEQFF.

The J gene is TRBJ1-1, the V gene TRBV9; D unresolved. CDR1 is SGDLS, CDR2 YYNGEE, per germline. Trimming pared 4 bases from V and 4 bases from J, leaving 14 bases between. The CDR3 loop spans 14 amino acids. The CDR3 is CASSPGIGPTEAFF. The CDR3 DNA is TGTGCCAGCAGCCCGGGAATAGGGCCCACTGAAGCTTTCTTT. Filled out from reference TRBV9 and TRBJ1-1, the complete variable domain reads DSGVTQTPKHLITATGQRVTLRCSPRSGDLSVYWYQQSLDQGLQFLIQYYNGEERAKGNILERFSAQQFPDLHSELNLSSLELGDSALYFCASSPGIGPTEAFFGQGTRLTVV.

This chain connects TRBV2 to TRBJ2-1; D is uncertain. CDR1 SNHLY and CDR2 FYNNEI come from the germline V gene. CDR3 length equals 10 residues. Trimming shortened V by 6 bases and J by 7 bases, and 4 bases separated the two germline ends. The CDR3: CASRRNEQFF. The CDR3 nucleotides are TGTGCCAGCAGGAGAAATGAGCAGTTCTTC.

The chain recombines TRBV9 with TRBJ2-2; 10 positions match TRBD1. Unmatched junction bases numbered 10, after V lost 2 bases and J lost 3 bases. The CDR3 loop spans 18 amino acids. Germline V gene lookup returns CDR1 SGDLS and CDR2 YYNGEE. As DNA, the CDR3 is TGTGCCAGCAGCGTCGGAACCGGGACAGGGGTCTACACCGGGGAGCTGTTTTTT. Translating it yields CASSVGTGTGVYTGELFF.

CDR3 loop: CASAGSGYGGTGELFF. The DNA of the CDR3 is TGTGCCAGCGCGGGTTCGGGGTACGGTGGCACCGGGGAGCTGTTTTTT. V gene TRBV2 combines with J gene TRBJ2-2; TRBD2 is a possible D gene (5 bases). The V end lost 8 bases, the J end lost 4 bases, and 20 bases lay between the germline ends. This CDR3 is 16 amino acids long. Germline V gene sequence: CDR1 SNHLY, CDR2 FYNNEI.